This T cell receptor (beta chain) is drawn from a study of CD8 T cells in Susac syndrome. This clonotype occurred once. Antigen specificity is unknown. Overall study results and limits: The study acknowledged a relatively small number of individuals in its TCR sequencing and HLA analysis.

This CDR3 comprises 11 residues. From germline, CDR1 is SGHAT and CDR2 FQNNGV. V gave up 5 bases and J gave up 3 bases, with 5 bases separating them. RNA in amounts of roughly 0.5 to 1 ug was reverse transcribed with random hexamers. TCRdb re-analysed the immunoSEQ multiplex PCR reads in MiXCR, keeping a single row per CDR3 protein. The table lists around 190,000 distinct CDR3 sequences, under 95% of them singletons. The TCR sequence derives from a human donor with Susac syndrome. The source material was CD4+ T cells from PBMCs. The chain joins TRBV11-2 to TRBJ2-7; D is unresolved. CDR3 nucleotide sequence: TGTGCCAGCAGCCCTCACTACGAGCAGTACTTC. This codes for CASSPHYEQYF.